This T cell receptor (beta chain) was captured in a study of cytomegalovirus exposure and HLA in healthy donors. This CDR3 region has 15 residues. V was shortened by 7 bases and J by 2 bases, with 16 bases between the two germline ends. Germline V gene data show CDR1 as SGHRS and CDR2 as YFSETQ. PCR involved 60 Vbeta and 13 Jbeta primers. Only in-frame clones appear in the TCRdb table, and some are missing; sequencing was by immunoSEQ multiplex PCR. The sample holds 120,000 to 150,000 clones; approximately 67% are singletons and the top ten take 6.5%. These donors counted as nominally healthy when sampled, but unrecorded immune exposures were likely. This clone was counted only a few times.

V is TRBV5-1 and J is TRBJ2-1; no clear D. Material for sequencing was PBMCs. The clonotype originates from a woman aged 60 to 75 in good health and CMV-seronegative. For the CDR3, the DNA is TGCGCCAGCCGTCTCGAGCGCCTACCCTACAATGAGCAGTTCTTC. Its translation is CASRLERLPYNEQFF.